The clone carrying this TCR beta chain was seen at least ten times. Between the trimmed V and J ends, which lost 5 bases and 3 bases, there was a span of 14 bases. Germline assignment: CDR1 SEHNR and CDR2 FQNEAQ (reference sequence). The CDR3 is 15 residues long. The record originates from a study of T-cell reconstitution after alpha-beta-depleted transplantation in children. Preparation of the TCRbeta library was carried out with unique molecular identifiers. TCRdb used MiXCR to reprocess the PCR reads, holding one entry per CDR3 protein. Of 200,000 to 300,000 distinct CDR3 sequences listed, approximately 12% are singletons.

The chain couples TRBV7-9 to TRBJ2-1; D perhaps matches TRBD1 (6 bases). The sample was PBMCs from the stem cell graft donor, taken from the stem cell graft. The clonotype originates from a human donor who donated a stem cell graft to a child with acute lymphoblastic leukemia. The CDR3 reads CASSVRDTHYNEQFF. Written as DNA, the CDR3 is TGTGCCAGCAGCGTACGGGACACCCACTACAATGAGCAGTTCTTC.